These 30 T cell receptor beta chains came from one sample sequenced in a study of T cell repertoires in cytomegalovirus infection. What these receptors recognize is not known. Using its own MiXCR run on the reads, TCRdb lists one record per CDR3 protein. The sample lists approximately 600,000 distinct CDR3 sequences; about 39% were seen once. The material sequenced was cultured PBMCs, taken from culture after CMV antigen stimulation. These receptors were collected from a human donor in good health (CMV status not recorded). Some clones in this sample may be carry-over from other donors' samples.

DNA of the CDR3: TGTGCCACAACATCGGGGTTTGGTGGAAACACCATATATTTT. Residues: CATTSGFGGNTIYF. The chain joins TRBV2 to TRBJ1-3; D gene uncertain. Trimming stripped 10 bases from V and 3 bases from J, with 16 bases between. Germline V gives CDR1 SNHLY, CDR2 FYNNEI. This CDR3 contains 14 residues.

In this sample, this clonotype turned up a few times. This chain joins TRBV7-2 and TRBJ2-2, with a possible D match to TRBD2 (5 bases). The CDR3 is 13 amino acids. The V end was cut by 7 bases, the J end by 1 base, with 7 bases between. Germline values: CDR1 SGHTA, CDR2 FQGNSA. As DNA, the CDR3 is TGTGCCAGCACCGAGGGGAACACCGGGGAGCTGTTTTTT. It specifies CASTEGNTGELFF.

The count of this clonotype is one. This sequence joins TRBV6-2 or TRBV6-3 and TRBJ1-1; no definite D call. CDR1 is MNHEY, CDR2 SVGEGT, per germline. V lost 4 bases and J lost 4, with 16 bases in between. The CDR3 is 15 amino acids. This CDR3 is CASSFATRVSTEAFF. The CDR3 nucleotides read TGTGCCAGCAGTTTCGCGACGAGGGTATCCACTGAAGCTTTCTTT.

V is TRBV18 and J is TRBJ1-1; TRBD1 might be the D (5 bases). Trimming pared 3 bases from V and 3 bases from J, leaving 14 bases between. Germline V lookup: CDR1 KGHSH, CDR2 LQKENI. This CDR3 contains 15 residues. The CDR3 nucleotides are TGTGCCAGCTCACCGTACGGGGCGAGGGACACTGAAGCTTTCTTT. Protein sequence: CASSPYGARDTEAFF. Drawing the rest from reference TRBV18 and TRBJ1-1, the complete variable domain is NAGVMQNPRHLVRRRGQEARLRCSPMKGHSHVYWYRQLPEEGLKFMVYLQKENIIDESGMPKERFSAEFPKEGPSILRIQQVVRGDSAAYFCASSPYGARDTEAFFGQGTRLTVV.

V gene TRBV19 combines with J gene TRBJ1-4; a weak D match, TRBD1 (5 bases). Trimming removed 5 bases at V and 0 bases at J, with 10 bases between. The germline V gene has CDR1 LNHDA and CDR2 SQIVND (reference sequence). The CDR3 runs 15 residues. The CDR3 region is CASSYQGSTNEKLFF. The CDR3 nucleotides are TGTGCCAGTAGTTATCAGGGATCAACTAATGAAAAACTGTTTTTT.

The chain is built from TRBV6-2 or TRBV6-3 and TRBJ2-1, with 9 positions matching TRBD2. CDR3 size: 14 residues. The germline V gene has CDR1 MNHEY and CDR2 SVGEGT. The V segment lost 9 bases and the J segment 8 bases; nucleotides outside the gene matches: 11. CDR3 DNA: TGTGCCAGTCGCCCTAGCGGGATCGCGGATGAGCAGTTCTTC. Its protein product is CASRPSGIADEQFF.

This clonotype was seen a few times. The chain has TRBV7-9 and TRBJ2-2; 8 positions agree with TRBD1. Trimming cost V 6 bases and J 4 bases; bases outside gene matches: 7. This CDR3 is 15 amino acids long. Looked up from germline, CDR1 is SEHNR and CDR2 is FQNEAQ (reference sequence). The CDR3 sequence: CASSSWTGTTGELFF. DNA of the CDR3: TGTGCCAGCAGTTCCTGGACAGGGACCACCGGGGAGCTGTTTTTT.

V and J are TRBV5-1 and TRBJ2-7, with 7 bases identical to TRBD1. From germline, CDR1 is SGHRS and CDR2 YFSETQ. V trimming: 4 bases; J trimming: 2 bases; junction bases outside the gene matches: 9. The length of the CDR3 is 15 residues. The CDR3 reads CASSPHGTETYEQYF. The CDR3 bases are TGCGCCAGCAGCCCTCACGGGACAGAAACCTACGAGCAGTACTTC. Drawing the rest from reference TRBV5-1 and TRBJ2-7, the complete variable domain is KAGVTQTPRYLIKTRGQQVTLSCSPISGHRSVSWYQQTPGQGLQFLFEYFSETQRNKGNFPGRFSGRQFSNSRSEMNVSTLELGDSALYLCASSPHGTETYEQYFGPGTRLTVT.

The chain joins TRBV20-1 to TRBJ2-7, with a possible D match to TRBD2 (5 bases). Trimming pared 2 bases from V and 3 bases from J, leaving 14 bases between. The CDR3 has 14 residues. Germline CDR1 and CDR2: DFQATT and SNEGSKA (reference sequence). The CDR3 here is CSARYVRGSYEQYF. CDR3 DNA: TGCAGTGCTAGATACGTTCGGGGAAGCTACGAGCAGTACTTC.

The chain combines TRBV11-2 with TRBJ2-7; 7 nucleotides line up with TRBD1. The CDR3 is 13 residues long. The J segment lost 3 bases and the V segment lost 5 bases, leaving 4 bases of the junction unmatched. Looked up from germline, CDR1 is SGHAT and CDR2 is FQNNGV. The CDR3 DNA reads as TGTGCCAGCAGCAACAGGGGCAACTACGAGCAGTACTTC. It codes for CASSNRGNYEQYF.

This clonotype was picked up a small number of times. The chain carries TRBV20-1 and TRBJ1-3, with D possibly TRBD1 on 6 matching bases. Trimming took 6 bases from V and 1 from J, leaving 10 bases between them. Germline assignment: CDR1 DFQATT and CDR2 SNEGSKA (reference sequence). This CDR3 is built from 13 residues. CDR3 nucleotides: TGCAGTGCCAGGGACACGTCTGGAAACACCATATATTTT. Translating gives CSARDTSGNTIYF.

The chain carries TRBV5-6 and TRBJ1-3; tentatively, D is TRBD1 (6 bases). Germline lookup yields CDR1 SGHDT and CDR2 YYEEEE. The CDR3 contains 16 residues. V lost 2 bases and J lost 2, with 14 bases in between. CDR3 sequence: CASSLTGTPAGNTIYF. In nucleotides, the CDR3 is TGTGCCAGCAGCTTAACAGGGACCCCCGCTGGAAACACCATATATTTT.

The chain links TRBV10-3 to TRBJ2-3, with D possibly being TRBD1 (5 bases). The CDR3 spans 15 residues. Germline assignment: CDR1 ENHRY and CDR2 SYGVKD. Trimming pared 3 bases from V and 1 base from J, leaving 11 bases between. The CDR3 DNA reads TGTGCCATCAGTGATAGGGGAATCCGCACAGATACGCAGTATTTT. Protein: CAISDRGIRTDTQYF.

The table lists this clonotype with many counts. Written as DNA, the CDR3 is TGTGCCAGCAACCCCCGAAAGCGGGGGGGCGGTTTAGATACGCAGTATTTT. Protein product: CASNPRKRGGGLDTQYF. J is TRBJ2-3 and V is TRBV7-2, with 10 positions matching TRBD2. The CDR3 is 17 amino acids. V gave up 7 bases and J gave up 5 bases; unmatched junction bases: 15. Germline V gene lookup returns CDR1 SGHTA and CDR2 FQGNSA.

The chain is built from TRBV2 and TRBJ2-7; 7 positions match TRBD2. The length of the CDR3 is 14 residues. Trimming cost V 5 bases and J 6 bases; bases outside gene matches: 10. Looked up from germline, CDR1 is SNHLY and CDR2 is FYNNEI. The CDR3 DNA follows: TGTGCCAGCAGTAGGGGACCGGGGGGATCCGAGCAGTACTTC. Encoded protein: CASSRGPGGSEQYF.

This clonotype was found many times. The V call is TRBV12-3 or TRBV12-4, the J call TRBJ2-5, with 9 bases identical to TRBD2. CDR3 length: 15 amino acids. V gave up 5 bases and J gave up 5 bases; unmatched junction bases: 9. CDR3 amino acids: CASSPGAGLAETQYF. CDR3 bases: TGTGCCAGCAGTCCGGGCGCCGGACTAGCGGAGACCCAGTACTTC.

This clonotype was found a few times. The chain has TRBV20-1 and TRBJ1-1, with 10 bases aligning to TRBD1. This CDR3 spans 14 amino acids. V trimming: 5 bases; J trimming: 3 bases; junction bases outside the gene matches: 6. CDR1 is DFQATT, CDR2 SNEGSKA, per germline (reference sequence). DNA of the CDR3: TGCAGTGCTCTCTCAGGACAGGGGGACACTGAAGCTTTCTTT. Translating it yields CSALSGQGDTEAFF.

CDR3 amino acids: CASSLVAGGGNEQYF. Written as DNA, the CDR3 is TGTGCCAGCAGCTTAGTAGCGGGAGGCGGGAACGAGCAGTACTTC. The genes are TRBV7-8 and TRBJ2-7; 10 bases are shared with TRBD2. The CDR3 is 15 amino acids. From germline, CDR1 is SGHVS and CDR2 FQNEAQ. V shed 1 base and J 5 bases; nucleotides not matched to a gene: 5.

The sample holds a few counts of this clonotype. The rearrangement joins TRBV7-6 to TRBJ2-2; D is ambiguous. Germline V gene sequence: CDR1 SGHVS, CDR2 FNYEAQ. This CDR3 has 14 amino acids. V lost 0 bases, J lost 4 bases, and 6 bases lay in between. CDR3 amino acids: CASSLAIGTGELFF. The CDR3 region has the DNA TGTGCCAGCAGCTTAGCAATAGGCACCGGGGAGCTGTTTTTT.

The chain combines TRBV11-2 with TRBJ1-6; 7 positions agree with TRBD1. The ends lost 6 bases at V and 4 bases at J; junction bases unmatched: 6. The CDR3 runs 15 residues. Germline assignment: CDR1 SGHAT and CDR2 FQNNGV. The CDR3 DNA reads as TGTGCCAGCAGGACCGGGACAGATTATAATTCACCCCTCCACTTT. Translation gives CASRTGTDYNSPLHF.

This clonotype has a single count. This rearrangement joins TRBV10-3 to TRBJ1-2, with 8 bases aligning to TRBD1. The V segment lost 6 bases and the J segment 0 bases; nucleotides outside the gene matches: 6. This CDR3 is 15 amino acids long. Germline assignment: CDR1 ENHRY and CDR2 SYGVKD. As DNA, the CDR3 is TGTGCCATCAGCAACGGGACAGGCACTAACTATGGCTACACCTTC. This translates into CAISNGTGTNYGYTF.

The rearrangement uses TRBV7-2 and TRBJ2-3; perhaps D is TRBD1 or TRBD2 (5 bases each). There are 14 residues in the CDR3. V was shortened by 5 bases and J by 2 bases, with 11 bases between the two germline ends. CDR1 and CDR2 from the germline V gene are SGHTA and FQGNSA. The CDR3 loop reads CASSTGLTTDTQYF. DNA for the CDR3: TGTGCCAGCAGCACGGGGCTTACCACAGATACGCAGTATTTT.

The chain combines TRBV10-3 with TRBJ1-5, with D possibly matching TRBD1 (6 bases). Between the trimmed V and J ends, which lost 10 bases and 7 bases, there was a span of 17 bases. Germline assignment: CDR1 ENHRY and CDR2 SYGVKD. This CDR3 spans 13 amino acids. The CDR3: CATHDRIGQPQHF. CDR3 DNA: TGTGCCACCCACGACAGGATAGGGCAGCCCCAGCATTTT.

This clonotype was counted between two and nine times. This sequence joins TRBV7-2 and TRBJ2-7; tentatively, D is TRBD2 (6 bases). CDR3 length equals 13 residues. The V end was cut by 8 bases, the J end by 6 bases, with 17 bases between. Per the germline V gene, CDR1 is SGHTA and CDR2 is FQGNSA. As DNA, the CDR3 is TGTGCCAGCGCCGTCGGGCGGGATCGCGAGCAGTACTTC. Protein: CASAVGRDREQYF.

The table lists this clonotype with a count of one. This rearrangement joins TRBV5-4 to TRBJ2-1; D perhaps matches TRBD1 (6 bases). CDR1 is SGHNT, CDR2 YYREEE, per germline (reference sequence). Deletions cut 3 bases from V and 8 bases from J, with 18 bases between. The CDR3 sequence is 15 residues long. The DNA for the CDR3 is TGTGCCAGCAGCTGGACAGCAACCGACGGGGATGAGCAGTTCTTC. Protein: CASSWTATDGDEQFF.

This chain uses TRBV12-3 or TRBV12-4 with TRBJ2-3, with a weak D call TRBD2 (7 bases). This CDR3 region has 14 residues. Trimming shortened V by 7 bases and J by 2 bases, and 13 bases separated the two germline ends. The CDR3 is CASMPRGATDTQYF. CDR3 nucleotide sequence: TGTGCCAGCATGCCCCGGGGGGCCACAGATACGCAGTATTTT.

This chain links TRBV28 with TRBJ1-2; 9 bases agree with TRBD1. Germline CDR1 and CDR2: MDHEN and SYDVKM. J lost 5 bases, V lost 8 bases, and 3 bases had no gene match. There are 12 residues in the CDR3. The chain's CDR3 is CASSGQGYGYTF. The DNA for the CDR3 is TGTGCCAGCTCGGGACAGGGATATGGCTACACCTTC.

The table lists this clonotype with a few counts. J is TRBJ2-5 and V is TRBV6-2 or TRBV6-3; D not certain. This CDR3 has 13 amino acids. V was pared by 7 bases and J by 3 bases, with 12 bases between. CDR1 and CDR2 (germline): MNHEY, SVGEGT. The CDR3 DNA reads TGTGCCAGCAATGCCCCAGAAGAAGAGACCCAGTACTTC. The encoded protein is CASNAPEEETQYF.

The V and J genes are TRBV20-1 and TRBJ1-1; D remains unclear. The CDR3 is 13 residues long. The V end lost 2 bases, the J end lost 1 base, and 8 bases lay between the germline ends. Germline V lookup: CDR1 DFQATT, CDR2 SNEGSKA (reference sequence). The CDR3 DNA reads TGCAGTGCTAGACCTACAAAGAACACTGAAGCTTTCTTT. Translating gives CSARPTKNTEAFF.

This clonotype turned up a few times. CDR3 residues: CASSSAGAYTEAFF. DNA of the CDR3: TGTGCCAGCAGTTCCGCAGGGGCCTACACTGAAGCTTTCTTT. The gene calls are TRBV28 and TRBJ1-1; D might be TRBD1 (6 bases). CDR3 length: 14 amino acids. Germline-derived CDR1 and CDR2 are MDHEN and SYDVKM. V lost 4 bases and J lost 3, with 12 bases in between. The full variable domain, rest sourced from reference TRBV28 and TRBJ1-1, is DVKVTQSSRYLVKRTGEKVFLECVQDMDHENMFWYRQDPGLGLRLIYFSYDVKMKEKGDIPEGYSVSREKKERFSLILESASTNQTSMYLCASSSAGAYTEAFFGQGTRLTVV.